One TCR beta chain is described in this entry. The data originate from a study of blood T cell repertoires in COVID-19. Study-wide background: Acute-phase and convalescent COVID-19 samples originated in the United States, Italy and Spain. PBMCs, B-cell-depleted T cells, or T cells were the source of the cDNA or gDNA that made up the material.

The CDR3 is 15 residues long. V dropped 6 bases and J dropped 4 bases, with 17 bases sitting between them. Germline CDR1 reads MRHNA; CDR2 reads SNTAGT. Original handling: From reference gene primer amplification, estimates of nucleated cell counts were derived. Generated by immunoSEQ multiplex PCR, the TCRdb table keeps only in-frame clones and is missing some. For V, J and clone size, that table is used; D and trimming come from the DNA. This table holds 85,000 to 130,000 clones, approximately 91% found once. V and J are TRBV6-4 and TRBJ2-3; the D gene is possibly TRBD1 (5 bases). This TCR was sampled from a human donor in a cohort sampled during active COVID-19. Sequencing input: peripheral blood. CDR3 bases: TGTGCCAGCAGCGCCTTAGGCCTAGGGGCAGATACGCAGTATTTT. The encoded protein is CASSALGLGADTQYF.